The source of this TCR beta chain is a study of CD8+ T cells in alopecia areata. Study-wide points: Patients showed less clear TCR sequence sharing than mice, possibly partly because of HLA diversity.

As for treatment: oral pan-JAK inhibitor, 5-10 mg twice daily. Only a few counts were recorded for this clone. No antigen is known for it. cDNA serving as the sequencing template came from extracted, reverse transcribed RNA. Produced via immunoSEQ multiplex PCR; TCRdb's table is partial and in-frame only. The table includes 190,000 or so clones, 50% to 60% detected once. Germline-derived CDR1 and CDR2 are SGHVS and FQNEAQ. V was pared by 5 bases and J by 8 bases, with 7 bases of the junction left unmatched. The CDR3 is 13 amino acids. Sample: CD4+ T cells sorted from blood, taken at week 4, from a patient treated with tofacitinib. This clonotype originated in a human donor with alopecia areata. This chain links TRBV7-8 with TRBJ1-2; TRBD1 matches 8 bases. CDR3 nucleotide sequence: TGTGCCAGCAGCCGGGACAGGAGGGAGGGCTACACCTTC. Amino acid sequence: CASSRDRREGYTF.